Listed below are T cell receptor beta chains from one sample, sequenced in a study of blood T cell repertoires in COVID-19. Only in-frame clones appear in the TCRdb table, and some are missing; sequencing was by immunoSEQ multiplex PCR. This sample has over 30,000 clones, with around 87% found just once. Sequencing was carried out using peripheral blood. The receptors stem from an elderly man with active COVID-19. The CDR3 runs from the conserved cysteine through the conserved F or W. Each record gives: J gene, clone size, V gene, D gene, CDR3 protein, CDR3 DNA. A D gene is named only where the DNA matches it firmly. Clone size, where shown, is once, few, many, or a class for clones that have expanded.

J gene: TRBJ1-1
clone size: .
V gene: TRBV5-1
D gene: .
CDR3 protein: CASSSRGLDTEAFF
CDR3 DNA: TGCGCCAGCTCCTCTAGGGGCCTGGACACTGAAGCTTTCTTT

J gene: TRBJ2-4
clone size: once
V gene: TRBV19
D gene: .
CDR3 protein: CASNTEGYKSIQYF
CDR3 DNA: TGTGCCAGTAACACAGAAGGTTATAAAAGCATTCAGTACTTC

J gene: TRBJ1-6
clone size: .
V gene: TRBV29-1
D gene: .
CDR3 protein: CSVAVDTGSSPLHF
CDR3 DNA: TGCAGCGTTGCTGTGGATACTGGGAGTTCACCCCTCCACTTT

J gene: TRBJ1-2
clone size: .
V gene: TRBV28
D gene: TRBD1
CDR3 protein: CASSFGDRDYGYTF
CDR3 DNA: TGTGCCAGCAGTTTCGGGGACAGGGACTATGGCTACACCTTC

J gene: TRBJ1-4
clone size: .
V gene: TRBV19
D gene: TRBD1
CDR3 protein: CASSMWTGHEKLFF
CDR3 DNA: TGTGCCAGTAGTATGTGGACAGGACATGAAAAACTGTTTTTT

J gene: TRBJ2-7
clone size: .
V gene: TRBV24-1
D gene: TRBD2
CDR3 protein: CATGPGLAGTPSYEQYF
CDR3 DNA: TGTGCCACCGGTCCGGGACTAGCGGGAACCCCATCGTACGAGCAGTACTTC

J gene: TRBJ2-7
clone size: few
V gene: TRBV5-1
D gene: .
CDR3 protein: CASSGTSSYEQYF
CDR3 DNA: TGCGCCAGCAGCGGTACAAGCTCCTACGAGCAGTACTTC

J gene: TRBJ2-7
clone size: once
V gene: TRBV5-1
D gene: .
CDR3 protein: CASSLAYPGAYEQYF
CDR3 DNA: TGCGCCAGCAGCTTGGCCTATCCGGGAGCCTACGAGCAGTACTTC

J gene: TRBJ2-6
clone size: .
V gene: TRBV5-1
D gene: .
CDR3 protein: CASSLGLGGAPFSGANVLTF
CDR3 DNA: TGCGCCAGCAGCTTGGGCCTTGGGGGGGCTCCCTTCTCTGGGGCCAACGTCCTGACTTTC

J gene: TRBJ2-1
clone size: .
V gene: TRBV11-2
D gene: TRBD2
CDR3 protein: CASRLGTSGRNEQFF
CDR3 DNA: TGTGCCAGCAGGCTTGGGACTAGCGGGCGCAATGAGCAGTTCTTC

J gene: TRBJ1-2
clone size: .
V gene: TRBV6-5
D gene: TRBD1
CDR3 protein: CASRAGQAYGYTF
CDR3 DNA: TGTGCCAGCAGGGCCGGACAGGCCTATGGCTACACCTTC

J gene: TRBJ2-2
clone size: .
V gene: TRBV29-1
D gene: TRBD1
CDR3 protein: CSVAGGQGNTGELFF
CDR3 DNA: TGCAGCGTCGCCGGAGGACAGGGGAACACCGGGGAGCTGTTTTTT

J gene: TRBJ1-5
clone size: .
V gene: TRBV7-8
D gene: TRBD1
CDR3 protein: CASSLGTGRNQPQHF
CDR3 DNA: TGTGCCAGCAGCTTGGGGACAGGACGAAATCAGCCCCAGCATTTT

J gene: TRBJ2-1
clone size: .
V gene: TRBV12-3/TRBV12-4
D gene: .
CDR3 protein: CASSAQGFEQFF
CDR3 DNA: TGTGCCAGCAGTGCTCAGGGATTTGAGCAGTTCTTC

J gene: TRBJ2-1
clone size: .
V gene: TRBV29-1
D gene: TRBD1
CDR3 protein: CSVVQGADNEQFF
CDR3 DNA: TGCAGCGTTGTTCAGGGGGCAGACAATGAGCAGTTCTTC

J gene: TRBJ2-3
clone size: .
V gene: TRBV5-1
D gene: .
CDR3 protein: CASSTERGTDTQYF
CDR3 DNA: TGCGCCAGCAGCACCGAGCGGGGCACAGATACGCAGTATTTT

J gene: TRBJ2-2
clone size: .
V gene: TRBV4-3
D gene: .
CDR3 protein: CASSQDRVGRGDFTGELFF
CDR3 DNA: TGCGCCAGCAGCCAAGATAGAGTCGGCAGGGGGGACTTCACCGGGGAGCTGTTTTTT

J gene: TRBJ2-3
clone size: .
V gene: TRBV4-2
D gene: .
CDR3 protein: CASSHPADTQYF
CDR3 DNA: TGTGCCAGCAGCCACCCAGCGGATACGCAGTATTTT

J gene: TRBJ2-5
clone size: .
V gene: TRBV6-4
D gene: TRBD2
CDR3 protein: CASSDSLADQETQYF
CDR3 DNA: TGTGCCAGCAGTGACTCTCTAGCGGACCAAGAGACCCAGTACTTC

J gene: TRBJ2-1
clone size: .
V gene: TRBV19
D gene: TRBD1
CDR3 protein: CASSIGGTGYYNEQFF
CDR3 DNA: TGTGCCAGTAGTATAGGCGGGACAGGGTATTACAATGAGCAGTTCTTC

J gene: TRBJ2-3
clone size: few
V gene: TRBV7-2
D gene: .
CDR3 protein: CASSRDGSTDTQYF
CDR3 DNA: TGTGCCAGCAGCCGGGATGGGTCCACAGATACGCAGTATTTT

J gene: TRBJ2-2
clone size: .
V gene: TRBV5-6
D gene: .
CDR3 protein: CASSLNQLGGTGELFF
CDR3 DNA: TGTGCCAGCAGCTTGAATCAGTTAGGAGGTACCGGGGAGCTGTTTTTT

J gene: TRBJ2-3
clone size: .
V gene: TRBV7-2
D gene: .
CDR3 protein: CASTRDFTDTQYF
CDR3 DNA: TGTGCCAGCACCCGGGACTTCACAGATACGCAGTATTTT

J gene: TRBJ2-7
clone size: once
V gene: TRBV6-5
D gene: TRBD1
CDR3 protein: CASTGQTTYFYEQYF
CDR3 DNA: TGTGCCAGCACGGGACAGACAACCTACTTCTACGAGCAGTACTTC

J gene: TRBJ2-5
clone size: .
V gene: TRBV7-2
D gene: TRBD2
CDR3 protein: CASSFLRGGGETQYF
CDR3 DNA: TGTGCCAGCAGCTTCCTGCGCGGGGGGGGAGAGACCCAGTACTTC

J gene: TRBJ2-2
clone size: .
V gene: TRBV4-3
D gene: TRBD2
CDR3 protein: CASSQAGLTFGELFF
CDR3 DNA: TGCGCCAGCAGCCAAGCGGGACTAACGTTCGGGGAGCTGTTTTTT

J gene: TRBJ2-5
clone size: .
V gene: TRBV18
D gene: .
CDR3 protein: CASSGQQGFETQYF
CDR3 DNA: TGTGCCAGCTCTGGTCAGCAGGGTTTTGAGACCCAGTACTTC

J gene: TRBJ1-2
clone size: .
V gene: TRBV28
D gene: .
CDR3 protein: CASYLQGSPRGPSGYTF
CDR3 DNA: TGTGCCAGCTATTTACAGGGATCCCCCCGGGGACCATCGGGCTACACCTTC

J gene: TRBJ1-1
clone size: .
V gene: TRBV9
D gene: .
CDR3 protein: CASSSRLGTEAFF
CDR3 DNA: TGTGCCAGCAGCTCCCGACTTGGGACTGAAGCTTTCTTT

J gene: TRBJ2-7
clone size: .
V gene: TRBV6-1
D gene: .
CDR3 protein: CASSEFPQRSEQYF
CDR3 DNA: TGTGCCAGCAGTGAGTTCCCTCAGAGGTCCGAGCAGTACTTC

J gene: TRBJ1-6
clone size: .
V gene: TRBV3-1/TRBV3-2
D gene: .
CDR3 protein: CASSQRRQTNSPLHF
CDR3 DNA: TGTGCCAGCAGCCAGCGGAGACAGACTAATTCACCCCTCCACTTT

J gene: TRBJ1-2
clone size: .
V gene: TRBV3-1/TRBV3-2
D gene: .
CDR3 protein: CASSRRSEVGYTF
CDR3 DNA: TGTGCCAGCAGCCGGCGGAGCGAGGTCGGCTACACCTTC

J gene: TRBJ1-2
clone size: .
V gene: TRBV7-2
D gene: TRBD1
CDR3 protein: CASSHGQGGGYTF
CDR3 DNA: TGTGCCAGCAGCCACGGACAGGGAGGTGGCTACACCTTC

J gene: TRBJ1-5
clone size: .
V gene: TRBV6-6
D gene: .
CDR3 protein: CASRESNQPQHF
CDR3 DNA: TGTGCCAGCCGGGAGAGCAATCAGCCCCAGCATTTT

J gene: TRBJ2-7
clone size: .
V gene: TRBV27
D gene: TRBD1
CDR3 protein: CASRPRDRLVQYF
CDR3 DNA: TGTGCCAGCAGACCACGGGACAGGCTCGTCCAGTACTTC

J gene: TRBJ1-5
clone size: few
V gene: TRBV15
D gene: .
CDR3 protein: CATSRGAGVGQPQHF
CDR3 DNA: TGTGCCACCAGCAGAGGGGCCGGGGTCGGGCAGCCCCAGCATTTT

J gene: TRBJ2-3
clone size: .
V gene: TRBV24-1
D gene: TRBD1
CDR3 protein: CATSDSGGLNTDTQYF
CDR3 DNA: TGTGCCACCAGTGATTCAGGGGGCCTTAACACAGATACGCAGTATTTT

J gene: TRBJ1-2
clone size: .
V gene: TRBV4-1
D gene: TRBD1
CDR3 protein: CASSQDGTGANYGYTF
CDR3 DNA: TGCGCCAGCAGCCAAGATGGGACAGGAGCTAACTATGGCTACACCTTC

J gene: TRBJ2-1
clone size: .
V gene: TRBV11-2
D gene: TRBD2
CDR3 protein: CASSPGGLQVFDEQFF
CDR3 DNA: TGTGCCAGCAGCCCCGGGGGACTACAGGTTTTCGATGAGCAGTTCTTC

J gene: TRBJ2-7
clone size: .
V gene: TRBV28
D gene: .
CDR3 protein: CATGRAYEQYF
CDR3 DNA: TGTGCCACGGGCAGGGCCTACGAGCAGTACTTC

J gene: TRBJ2-2
clone size: .
V gene: TRBV14
D gene: TRBD1
CDR3 protein: CASKGQAWGELFF
CDR3 DNA: TGTGCCAGCAAGGGACAGGCCTGGGGGGAGCTGTTTTTT

J gene: TRBJ2-7
clone size: few
V gene: TRBV7-6
D gene: TRBD2
CDR3 protein: CASSPIAGNVPYEQYF
CDR3 DNA: TGTGCCAGCAGCCCAATAGCGGGGAACGTTCCCTACGAGCAGTACTTC

J gene: TRBJ1-6
clone size: once
V gene: TRBV5-1
D gene: .
CDR3 protein: CASSLGDSPLHF
CDR3 DNA: TGCGCCAGCAGCTTGGGCGATTCACCCCTCCACTTT

J gene: TRBJ2-2
clone size: few
V gene: TRBV19
D gene: TRBD2
CDR3 protein: CASSRVGTSGTGELFF
CDR3 DNA: TGTGCCAGTAGTAGAGTAGGGACTAGCGGCACCGGGGAGCTGTTTTTT

J gene: TRBJ2-7
clone size: .
V gene: TRBV11-2
D gene: TRBD1
CDR3 protein: CASSRQGPTEQYF
CDR3 DNA: TGTGCCAGCAGCCGACAGGGTCCCACCGAGCAGTACTTC

J gene: TRBJ2-3
clone size: .
V gene: TRBV6-4
D gene: .
CDR3 protein: CASSVRPIRGSGTDTQYF
CDR3 DNA: TGTGCCAGCAGTGTTCGTCCTATCCGGGGAAGCGGCACAGATACGCAGTATTTT

J gene: TRBJ1-4
clone size: .
V gene: TRBV15
D gene: .
CDR3 protein: CATSRDRGGEKLFF
CDR3 DNA: TGTGCCACCAGCAGAGATAGGGGAGGGGAAAAACTGTTTTTT

J gene: TRBJ1-1
clone size: .
V gene: TRBV27
D gene: .
CDR3 protein: CASSLIAPGSPEAFF
CDR3 DNA: TGTGCCAGCAGTTTAATCGCGCCAGGGTCCCCTGAAGCTTTCTTT

J gene: TRBJ1-5
clone size: .
V gene: TRBV5-1
D gene: .
CDR3 protein: CASSEGAQGQPQHF
CDR3 DNA: TGCGCCAGCAGCGAGGGAGCACAGGGTCAGCCCCAGCATTTT

J gene: TRBJ2-2
clone size: once
V gene: TRBV5-1
D gene: TRBD2
CDR3 protein: CASSGRGAELAGELFF
CDR3 DNA: TGCGCCAGCAGCGGGAGGGGCGCGGAGCTGGCCGGGGAGCTGTTTTTT